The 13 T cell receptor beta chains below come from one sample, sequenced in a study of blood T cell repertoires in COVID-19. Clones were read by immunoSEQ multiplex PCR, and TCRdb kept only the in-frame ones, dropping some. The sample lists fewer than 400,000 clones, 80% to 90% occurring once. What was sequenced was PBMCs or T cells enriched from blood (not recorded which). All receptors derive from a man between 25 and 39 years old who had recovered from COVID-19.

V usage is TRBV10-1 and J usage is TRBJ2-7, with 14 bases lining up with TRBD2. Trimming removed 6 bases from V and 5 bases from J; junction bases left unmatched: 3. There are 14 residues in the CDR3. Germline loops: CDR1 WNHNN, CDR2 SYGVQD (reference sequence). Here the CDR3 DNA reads TGCGCCAGCAGCGAGGGACTAGCGGGGGACGAGCAGTACTTC. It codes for CASSEGLAGDEQYF.

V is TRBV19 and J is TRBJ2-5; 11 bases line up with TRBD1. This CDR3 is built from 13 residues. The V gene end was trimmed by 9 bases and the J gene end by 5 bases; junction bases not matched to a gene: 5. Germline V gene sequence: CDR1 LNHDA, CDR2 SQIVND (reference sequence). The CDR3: CASWGQGDETQYF. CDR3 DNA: TGTGCCAGCTGGGGACAGGGGGATGAGACCCAGTACTTC.

The CDR3: CASSLSGRAGYGYTF. The DNA of the CDR3 is TGTGCCAGCAGCTTGAGCGGCAGGGCGGGGTATGGCTACACCTTC. This sequence joins TRBV5-6 and TRBJ1-2; D perhaps matches TRBD1 (5 bases). V was trimmed by 1 base and J by 5 bases, leaving 15 bases between them. CDR1 and CDR2 from the germline V gene are SGHDT and YYEEEE. The CDR3 has 15 amino acids.

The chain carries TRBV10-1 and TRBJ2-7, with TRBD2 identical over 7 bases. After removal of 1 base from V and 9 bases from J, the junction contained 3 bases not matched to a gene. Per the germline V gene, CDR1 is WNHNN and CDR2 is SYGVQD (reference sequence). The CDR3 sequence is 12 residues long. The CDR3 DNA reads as TGCGCCAGCAGTGAGTGGGGGGGAGGGCAGTACTTC. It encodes CASSEWGGGQYF.

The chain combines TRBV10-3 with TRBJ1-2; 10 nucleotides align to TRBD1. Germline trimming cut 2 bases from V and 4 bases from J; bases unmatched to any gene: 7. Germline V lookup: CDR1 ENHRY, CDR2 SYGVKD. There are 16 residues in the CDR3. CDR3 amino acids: CAISEGDRGKSYGYTF. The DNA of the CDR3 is TGTGCCATCAGTGAGGGGGACAGGGGAAAAAGCTATGGCTACACCTTC.

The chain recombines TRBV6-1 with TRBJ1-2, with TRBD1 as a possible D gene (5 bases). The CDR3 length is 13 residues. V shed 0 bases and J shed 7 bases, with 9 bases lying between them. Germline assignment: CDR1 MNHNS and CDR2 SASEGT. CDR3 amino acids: CASSEAWQGGYTF. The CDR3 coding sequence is TGTGCCAGCAGTGAAGCTTGGCAGGGTGGCTACACCTTC.

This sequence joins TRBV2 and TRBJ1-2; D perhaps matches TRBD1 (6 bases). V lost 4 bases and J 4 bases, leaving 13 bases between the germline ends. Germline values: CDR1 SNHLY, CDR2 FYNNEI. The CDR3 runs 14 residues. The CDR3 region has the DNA TGTGCCAGCAGTGGGGACACCATGCCCTATGGCTACACCTTC. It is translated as CASSGDTMPYGYTF. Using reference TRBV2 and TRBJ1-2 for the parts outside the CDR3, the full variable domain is EPEVTQTPSHQVTQMGQEVILRCVPISNHLYFYWYRQILGQKVEFLVSFYNNEISEKSEIFDDQFSVERPDGSNFTLKIRSTKLEDSAMYFCASSGDTMPYGYTFGSGTRLTVV.

CDR3 in DNA: TGTGCCAGCAGCCCATCGGGGAGGGTGAATGAGCAGTTCTTC. Translation: CASSPSGRVNEQFF. The chain recombines TRBV3-1 (or the pseudogene TRBV3-2) with TRBJ2-1, with 7 nucleotides matching TRBD2. Unmatched junction bases numbered 7, after V lost 4 bases and J lost 7 bases. Per the germline V gene, CDR1 is LGHDT and CDR2 is YNNKEL (reference sequence). This CDR3 has 14 amino acids.

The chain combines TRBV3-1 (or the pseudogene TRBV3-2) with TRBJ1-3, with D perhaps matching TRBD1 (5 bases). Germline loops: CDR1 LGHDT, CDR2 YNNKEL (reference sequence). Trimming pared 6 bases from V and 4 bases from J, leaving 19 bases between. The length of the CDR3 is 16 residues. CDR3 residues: CASSRTGGTAGNTIYF. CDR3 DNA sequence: TGTGCCAGCAGTCGTACGGGCGGGACCGCCGGAAACACCATATATTTT.

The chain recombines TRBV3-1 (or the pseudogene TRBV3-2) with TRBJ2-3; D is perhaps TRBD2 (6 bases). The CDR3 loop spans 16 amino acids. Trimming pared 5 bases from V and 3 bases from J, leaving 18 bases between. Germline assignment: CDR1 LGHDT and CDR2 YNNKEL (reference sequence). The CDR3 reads CASSAHFGGVTDTQYF. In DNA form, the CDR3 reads TGTGCCAGCAGCGCACATTTTGGAGGGGTAACAGATACGCAGTATTTT.

The DNA of the CDR3 is TGTGCCATCAGTGAAGGGGTCGGTGAAAAACTGTTTTTT. Translated, it gives CAISEGVGEKLFF. V and J are TRBV10-3 and TRBJ1-4; D perhaps matches TRBD1 (5 bases). The V gene's germline CDR1 is ENHRY and CDR2 SYGVKD. Between the trimmed V and J ends, which lost 3 bases and 7 bases, there was a span of 9 bases. This CDR3 region has 13 residues.

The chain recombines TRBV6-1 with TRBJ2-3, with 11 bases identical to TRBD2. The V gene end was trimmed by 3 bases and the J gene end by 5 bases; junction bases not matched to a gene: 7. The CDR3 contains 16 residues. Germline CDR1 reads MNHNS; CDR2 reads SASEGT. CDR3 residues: CASSDRSGGALDTQYF. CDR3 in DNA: TGTGCCAGCAGTGATCGTAGCGGGGGGGCGTTAGATACGCAGTATTTT.

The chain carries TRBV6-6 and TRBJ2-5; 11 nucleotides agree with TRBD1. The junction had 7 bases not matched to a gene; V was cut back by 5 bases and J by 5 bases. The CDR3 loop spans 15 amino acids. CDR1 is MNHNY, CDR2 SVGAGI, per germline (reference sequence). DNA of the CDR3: TGTGCCAGCAGTCAGGGGACAGGGGGTGTGGAGACCCAGTACTTC. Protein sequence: CASSQGTGGVETQYF.